What follows are 10 T cell receptor beta chains derived from one specimen sequenced in a study of T cell responses to AZD1222 COVID-19 vaccine (dated by TCRdb to about 2021). The library relied on the immunoSEQ multiplex PCR assay. TCRdb stores this immuneACCESS table with in-frame sequences only. Part of the clones is absent; in the studies checked, under half of the shortfall reflects unresolved V genes, and no reason is known for the rest. The sample table records approximately 100,000 clones; 90% to 95% of these occur just once. The top ten clones comprise 2% to 2.5% of the sample. Interpreted using the paper, the time point label stands for: baseline before first vaccination. Specimen: peripheral blood, collected on day 0 of AZD1222 vaccination. These receptors came from an adult in good health.

The V and J genes are TRBV30 and TRBJ1-5; D is uncertain. Germline V CDR1 and CDR2: GTSNPN, SVGIG (reference sequence). Trimming left V 3 bases short and J 2 bases short, with 11 bases between. The CDR3 is made up of 14 amino acids. The CDR3 DNA reads TGTGCCTGGAGGACCGGGGTTGGCAATCAGCCCCAGCATTTT. Translated, it gives CAWRTGVGNQPQHF.

V gene TRBV4-3 combines with J gene TRBJ1-3; TRBD1 is a possible D gene (5 bases). The germline V gene encodes CDR1 LGHNA and CDR2 YSLEER. The CDR3 consists of 18 residues. Deletions cut 3 bases from V and 2 bases from J, with 20 bases between. CDR3 amino acids: CASSHLTGDLTAGNTIYF. CDR3 sequence (DNA): TGCGCCAGCAGCCACCTGACGGGGGACTTAACCGCTGGAAACACCATATATTTT.

V and J are TRBV19 and TRBJ1-1; D not resolved. Trimming removed 3 bases from V and 1 base from J, with 6 bases in between. The germline V gene has CDR1 LNHDA and CDR2 SQIVND (reference sequence). The CDR3 consists of 13 residues. This chain's CDR3 is CASSMWENTEAFF. The CDR3 DNA reads as TGTGCCAGTAGTATGTGGGAGAACACTGAAGCTTTCTTT.

This clone occurred once. The CDR3 DNA reads as TGTGCCAGCAGGCGGGGGCTCTCGACAGCTAATGAAAAACTGTTTTTT. It codes for CASRRGLSTANEKLFF. The rearrangement uses TRBV7-9 and TRBJ1-4; perhaps TRBD1 as D (6 bases). V was cut by 6 bases and J by 3 bases, with 17 bases left in between. CDR1 is SEHNR and CDR2 is FQNEAQ in the germline V gene (reference sequence). This CDR3 contains 16 residues.

The chain joins TRBV2 to TRBJ1-3; D not resolved. Deletions cut 3 bases from V and 2 bases from J, with 11 bases between. The germline V gene encodes CDR1 SNHLY and CDR2 FYNNEI. The CDR3 contains 15 residues. The CDR3 bases are TGTGCCAGCAGTGAGAGCAGGTCGGCTGGAAACACCATATATTTT. Amino acid sequence: CASSESRSAGNTIYF.

V and J are TRBV3-1 (or the pseudogene TRBV3-2) and TRBJ2-3, with a possible D match to TRBD1 (5 bases). Trimming cost V 2 bases and J 0 bases, with 12 bases left between them. The CDR3 spans 16 residues. Germline V gene sequence: CDR1 LGHDT, CDR2 YNNKEL (reference sequence). This CDR3 reads CASSQIRDRSTDTQYF. As DNA, the CDR3 is TGTGCCAGCAGCCAAATCCGAGACAGAAGCACAGATACGCAGTATTTT.

This chain uses TRBV27 with TRBJ2-7; possibly TRBD1 for D (6 bases). The length of the CDR3 is 14 residues. Trimming removed 4 bases at V and 0 bases at J, with 10 bases between. Germline V gives CDR1 MNHEY, CDR2 SMNVEV (reference sequence). CDR3 sequence reads: CASSSQGISYEQYF. The CDR3 coding sequence is TGTGCCAGCAGTTCCCAGGGGATCTCCTACGAGCAGTACTTC.

The genes are TRBV5-1 and TRBJ2-1; D remains ambiguous. The V and J ends lost 4 bases and 1 base respectively, with 15 bases between them. Per germline, CDR1 SGHRS and CDR2 YFSETQ. This CDR3 is 16 amino acids long. CDR3 in DNA: TGCGCCAGCAGCCGGGCCGTCACTTCGTCCTACAATGAGCAGTTCTTC. Its translation is CASSRAVTSSYNEQFF.

Only one count was recorded for this clone. The J gene is TRBJ2-7, the V gene TRBV12-3 or TRBV12-4; TRBD1 matches at 10 bases. This CDR3 spans 13 amino acids. The junction had 2 bases not matched to a gene; V was cut back by 6 bases and J by 3 bases. The CDR3 spells CASSGQGGYEQYF. In DNA, the CDR3 is TGTGCCAGCAGCGGACAGGGGGGCTACGAGCAGTACTTC.

The chain uses TRBV19 and TRBJ1-2; D unresolved. Germline V lookup: CDR1 LNHDA, CDR2 SQIVND (reference sequence). Trimming removed 5 bases at V and 5 bases at J, with 12 bases between. This CDR3 comprises 13 residues. Written as DNA, the CDR3 is TGTGCCAGTAGTCCCGGGAGCGGTTATGGCTACACCTTC. Protein sequence: CASSPGSGYGYTF.